This T cell receptor beta chain emerged from a study of CD8+ T cells in alopecia areata. V was cut by 0 bases and J by 5 bases, with 13 bases left in between. CDR3 length: 15 amino acids. The germline V gene encodes CDR1 MNHNY and CDR2 SVGAGI (reference sequence). This clone showed up just a few times. Reverse transcription of extracted RNA yielded cDNA, which provided the sequencing template. Sequencing was performed with immunoSEQ multiplex PCR; in TCRdb, only in-frame clones are kept and a portion is missing. The table includes roughly 250,000 clones, roughly 63% detected once. Treatment given: oral pan-JAK inhibitor, 5-10 mg twice daily. Those with alopecia areata gave lesional scalp punch biopsies and peripheral blood.

The chain joins TRBV6-6 to TRBJ1-2; TRBD1 might be the D (6 bases). The receptor's source is a human donor with alopecia areata. The sample consisted of CD4+ T cells sorted from blood, taken around week 54, from a patient treated with tofacitinib. CDR3 nucleotide sequence: TGTGCCAGCAGTTACTCGAACAGGGCCTCTTATGGCTACACCTTC. The encoded protein is CASSYSNRASYGYTF.